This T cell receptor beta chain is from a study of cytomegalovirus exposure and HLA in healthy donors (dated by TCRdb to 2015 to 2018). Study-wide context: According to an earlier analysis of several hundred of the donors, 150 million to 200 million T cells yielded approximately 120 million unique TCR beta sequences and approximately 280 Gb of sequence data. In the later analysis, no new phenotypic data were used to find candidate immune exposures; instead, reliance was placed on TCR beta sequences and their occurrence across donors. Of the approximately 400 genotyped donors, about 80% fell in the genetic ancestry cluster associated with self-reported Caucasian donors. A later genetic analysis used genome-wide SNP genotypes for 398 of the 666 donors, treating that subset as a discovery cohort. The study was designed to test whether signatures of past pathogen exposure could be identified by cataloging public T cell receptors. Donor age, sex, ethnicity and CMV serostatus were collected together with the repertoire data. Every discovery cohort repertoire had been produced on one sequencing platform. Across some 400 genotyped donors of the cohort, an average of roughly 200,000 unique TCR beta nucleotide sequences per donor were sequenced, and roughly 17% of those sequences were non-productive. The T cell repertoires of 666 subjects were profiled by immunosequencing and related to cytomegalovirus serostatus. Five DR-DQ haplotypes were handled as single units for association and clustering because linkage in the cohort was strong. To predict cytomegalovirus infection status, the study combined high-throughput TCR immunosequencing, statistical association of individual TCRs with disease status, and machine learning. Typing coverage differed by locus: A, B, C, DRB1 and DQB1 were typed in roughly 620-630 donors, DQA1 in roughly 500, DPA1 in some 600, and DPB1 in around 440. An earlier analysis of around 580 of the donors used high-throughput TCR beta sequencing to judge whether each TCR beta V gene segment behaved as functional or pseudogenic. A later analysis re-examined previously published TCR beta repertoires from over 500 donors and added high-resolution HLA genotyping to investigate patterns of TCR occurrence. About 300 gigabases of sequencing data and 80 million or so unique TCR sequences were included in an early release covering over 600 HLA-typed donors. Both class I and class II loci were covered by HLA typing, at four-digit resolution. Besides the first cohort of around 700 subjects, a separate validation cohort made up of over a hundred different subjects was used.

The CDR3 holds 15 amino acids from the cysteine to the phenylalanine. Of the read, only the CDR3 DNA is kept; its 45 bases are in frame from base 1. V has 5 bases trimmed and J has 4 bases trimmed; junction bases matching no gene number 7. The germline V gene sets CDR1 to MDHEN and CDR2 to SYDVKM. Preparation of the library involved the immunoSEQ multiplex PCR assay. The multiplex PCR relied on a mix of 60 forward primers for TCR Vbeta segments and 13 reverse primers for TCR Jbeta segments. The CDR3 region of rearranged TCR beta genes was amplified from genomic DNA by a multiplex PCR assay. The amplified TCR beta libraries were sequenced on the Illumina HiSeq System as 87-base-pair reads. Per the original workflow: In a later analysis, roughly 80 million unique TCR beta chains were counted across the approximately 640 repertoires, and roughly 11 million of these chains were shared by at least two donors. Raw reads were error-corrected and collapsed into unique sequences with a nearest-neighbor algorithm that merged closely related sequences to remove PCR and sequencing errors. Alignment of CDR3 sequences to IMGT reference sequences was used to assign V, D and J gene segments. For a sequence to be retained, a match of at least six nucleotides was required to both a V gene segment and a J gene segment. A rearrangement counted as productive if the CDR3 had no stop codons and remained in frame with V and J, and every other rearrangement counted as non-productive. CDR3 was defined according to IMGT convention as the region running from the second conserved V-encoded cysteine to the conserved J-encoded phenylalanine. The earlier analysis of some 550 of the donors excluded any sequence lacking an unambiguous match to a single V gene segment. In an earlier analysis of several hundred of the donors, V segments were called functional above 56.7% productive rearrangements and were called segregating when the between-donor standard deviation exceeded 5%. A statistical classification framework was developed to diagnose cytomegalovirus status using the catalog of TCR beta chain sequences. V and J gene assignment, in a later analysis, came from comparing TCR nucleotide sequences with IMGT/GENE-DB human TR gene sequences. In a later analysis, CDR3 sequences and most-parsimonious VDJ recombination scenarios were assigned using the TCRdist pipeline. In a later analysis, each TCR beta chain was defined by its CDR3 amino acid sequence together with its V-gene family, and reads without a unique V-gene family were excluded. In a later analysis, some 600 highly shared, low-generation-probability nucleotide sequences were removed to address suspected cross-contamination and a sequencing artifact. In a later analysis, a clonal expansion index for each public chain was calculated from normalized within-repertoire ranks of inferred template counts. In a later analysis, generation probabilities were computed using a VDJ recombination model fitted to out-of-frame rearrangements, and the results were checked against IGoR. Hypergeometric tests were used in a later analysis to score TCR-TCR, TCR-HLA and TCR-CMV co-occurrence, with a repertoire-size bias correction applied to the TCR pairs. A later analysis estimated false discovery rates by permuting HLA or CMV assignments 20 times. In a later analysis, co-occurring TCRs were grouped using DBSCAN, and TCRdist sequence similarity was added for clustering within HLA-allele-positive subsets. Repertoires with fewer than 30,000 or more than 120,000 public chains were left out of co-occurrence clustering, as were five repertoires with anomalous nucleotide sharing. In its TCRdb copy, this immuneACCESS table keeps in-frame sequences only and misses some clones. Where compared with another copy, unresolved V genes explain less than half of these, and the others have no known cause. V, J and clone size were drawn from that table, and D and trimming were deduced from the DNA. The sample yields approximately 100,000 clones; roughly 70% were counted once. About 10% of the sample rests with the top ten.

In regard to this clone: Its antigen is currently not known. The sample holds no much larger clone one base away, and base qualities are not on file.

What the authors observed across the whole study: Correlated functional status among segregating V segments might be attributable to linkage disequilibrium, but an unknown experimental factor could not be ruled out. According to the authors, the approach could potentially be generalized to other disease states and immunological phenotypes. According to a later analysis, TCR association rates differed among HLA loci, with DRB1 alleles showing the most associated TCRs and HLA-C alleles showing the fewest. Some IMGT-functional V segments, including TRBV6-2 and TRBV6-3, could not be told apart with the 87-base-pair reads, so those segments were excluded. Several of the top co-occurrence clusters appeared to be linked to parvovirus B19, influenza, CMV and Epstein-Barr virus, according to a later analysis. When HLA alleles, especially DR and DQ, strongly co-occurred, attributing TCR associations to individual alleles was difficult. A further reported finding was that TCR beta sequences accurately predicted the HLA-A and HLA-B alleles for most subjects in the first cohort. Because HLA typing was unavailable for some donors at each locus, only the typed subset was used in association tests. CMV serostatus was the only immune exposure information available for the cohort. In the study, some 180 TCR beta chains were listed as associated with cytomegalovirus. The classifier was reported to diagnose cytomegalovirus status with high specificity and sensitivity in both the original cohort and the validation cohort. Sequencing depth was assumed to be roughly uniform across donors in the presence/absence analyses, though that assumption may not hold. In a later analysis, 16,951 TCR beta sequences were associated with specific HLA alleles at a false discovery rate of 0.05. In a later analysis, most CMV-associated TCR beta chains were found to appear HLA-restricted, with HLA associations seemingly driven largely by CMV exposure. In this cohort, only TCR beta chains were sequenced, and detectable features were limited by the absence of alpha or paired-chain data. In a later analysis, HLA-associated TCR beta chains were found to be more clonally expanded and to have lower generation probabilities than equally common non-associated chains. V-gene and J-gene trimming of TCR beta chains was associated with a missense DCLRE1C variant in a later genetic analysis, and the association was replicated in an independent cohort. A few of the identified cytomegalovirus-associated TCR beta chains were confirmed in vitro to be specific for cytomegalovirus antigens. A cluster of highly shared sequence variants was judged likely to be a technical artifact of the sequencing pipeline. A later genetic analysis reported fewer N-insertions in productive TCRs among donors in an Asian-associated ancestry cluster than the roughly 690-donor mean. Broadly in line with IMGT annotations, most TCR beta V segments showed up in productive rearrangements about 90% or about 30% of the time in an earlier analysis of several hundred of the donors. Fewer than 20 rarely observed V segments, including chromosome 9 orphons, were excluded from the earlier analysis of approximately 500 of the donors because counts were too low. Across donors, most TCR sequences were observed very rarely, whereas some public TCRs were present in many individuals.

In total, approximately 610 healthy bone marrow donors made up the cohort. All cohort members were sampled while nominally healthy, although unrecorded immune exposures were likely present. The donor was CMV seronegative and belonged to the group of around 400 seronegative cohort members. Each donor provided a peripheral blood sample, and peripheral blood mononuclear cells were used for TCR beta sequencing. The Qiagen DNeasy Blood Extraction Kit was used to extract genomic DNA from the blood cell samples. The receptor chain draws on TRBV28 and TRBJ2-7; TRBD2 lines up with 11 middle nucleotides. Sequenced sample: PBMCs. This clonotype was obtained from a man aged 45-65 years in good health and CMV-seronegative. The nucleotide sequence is TGTGCCAGCAGTAGGGGGACTAGCGGACCGTACGAGCAGTACTTC. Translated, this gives CASSRGTSGPYEQYF.